The 17 T cell receptor beta chains presented below share a single source sample, sequenced in a study of T cells in Graves' hyperthyroidism and ophthalmopathy (dated 2019 in TCRdb). The library was generated by multiplex PCR. Instrument used: Illumina HiSeq 2000. Amplification of TCR beta CDR3 regions was carried out from RNA transcripts. A first-round RT-PCR of the TCR CDR3 used the HTBI primer set with the Qiagen OneStep RT-PCR kit. TCRdb reran the public reads through fastp at Q25 and MiXCR, keeping productive beta chains. Rows matching on CDR3 protein sequence are summarized as one entry with the most common DNA and genes. This sample comprises about 320,000 distinct CDR3 sequences, around 16% of them detected only once. The ten largest clones capture around 35% of the sample. The sequenced sample was blood. These receptor sequences come from a man in his thirties or forties with Graves' hyperthyroidism.

In this sample, this clonotype turned up a few times. V gene TRBV10-1 combines with J gene TRBJ2-6, with D hard to call. CDR1 WNHNN and CDR2 SYGVQD come from the germline V gene (reference sequence). V lost 10 bases and J 1 base, leaving 8 bases between the germline ends. The CDR3 loop spans 13 amino acids. For the CDR3, the DNA is TGCGCCACCTCAGGTTCTGGGGCCAACGTCCTGACTTTC. It codes for CATSGSGANVLTF.

This chain connects TRBV20-1 to TRBJ2-4, with 8 bases aligning to TRBD2. Germline trimming cut 3 bases from V and 8 bases from J; bases unmatched to any gene: 6. Germline V gene data show CDR1 as DFQATT and CDR2 as SNEGSKA (reference sequence). The CDR3 contains 13 residues. The CDR3: CSASGGGEDIQYF. The CDR3 coding sequence is TGCAGTGCTAGCGGGGGGGGCGAGGACATTCAGTACTTC.

The table lists this clonotype with a few counts. The rearrangement links TRBV25-1 to TRBJ2-7; D ambiguous. Trimming cost V 1 base and J 2 bases, with 12 bases left between them. Germline loops: CDR1 MGHDK, CDR2 SYGVNS. CDR3 length: 15 amino acids. The CDR3: CASSESGGWAYEQYF. CDR3 sequence (DNA): TGTGCCAGCAGTGAATCTGGCGGCTGGGCCTACGAGCAGTACTTC.

At least ten counts were recorded for this clonotype. The chain uses TRBV27 and TRBJ2-1; TRBD2 aligns across 13 bases. V lost 2 bases to trimming and J lost 5 bases; unmatched junction nucleotides: 9. This CDR3 has 18 amino acids. The V gene's germline CDR1 is MNHEY and CDR2 SMNVEV (reference sequence). In DNA, the CDR3 is TGTGCCAGCAGTTTAATACTAGCGGGAGGGAGGGAGAACAATGAGCAGTTCTTC. As protein: CASSLILAGGRENNEQFF.

Only a few counts were recorded for this clonotype. V gene TRBV10-2 combines with J gene TRBJ1-1; D is uncertain. Germline CDR1 reads WSHSY; CDR2 reads SAAADI. The CDR3 runs to 11 residues. V lost 6 bases to trimming and J lost 4 bases, with 6 bases between them. CDR3 nucleotides: TGCGCCAGCAGCCGTACCACTGAAGCTTTCTTT. As protein: CASSRTTEAFF.

Only a few counts were recorded for this clonotype. For the CDR3, the DNA is TGTGCCACCAGTGCCAACAGGGGTTGGGACAATGAGCAGTTCTTC. This codes for CATSANRGWDNEQFF. This chain joins TRBV24-1 and TRBJ2-1, with 7 positions matching TRBD1. The junction had 8 bases not matched to a gene; V was cut back by 5 bases and J by 5 bases. Germline CDR1 KGHDR, CDR2 SFDVKD. The CDR3 length is 15 residues.

Concerning this clonotype itself: A read error is possible here, since a much larger clone lies one base away. CDR3 coding DNA: TGTGCCAGCGGCCCGCCGACAGGCCTCACAGATACGCAGTATTTT. It codes for CASGPPTGLTDTQYF. The chain links TRBV7-2 to TRBJ2-3, with D maybe TRBD1 (6 bases). The CDR3 is 15 residues long. V lost 8 bases and J lost 2, with 17 bases in between. CDR1 is SGHTA, CDR2 FQGNSA, per germline. The full variable domain, completed using reference TRBV7-2 and TRBJ2-3, is GAGVSQSPSNKVTEKGKDVELRCDPISGHTALYWYRQSLGQGLEFLIYFQGNSAPDKSGLPSDRFSAERTGGSVSTLTIQRTQQEDSAVYLCASGPPTGLTDTQYFGPGTRLTVL.

The chain links TRBV29-1 to TRBJ1-1; 7 bases are shared with TRBD1. The germline V gene has CDR1 SQVTM and CDR2 ANQGSEA. The CDR3 sequence is 13 residues long. V trimming: 5 bases; J trimming: 6 bases; junction bases outside the gene matches: 9. CDR3 sequence reads: CSVTRQGGAEAFF. As DNA, the CDR3 is TGCAGCGTTACGAGACAGGGAGGCGCTGAAGCTTTCTTT.

The rearrangement joins TRBV20-1 to TRBJ2-1; 8 bases map to TRBD2. Germline loops: CDR1 DFQATT, CDR2 SNEGSKA (reference sequence). V gave up 0 bases and J gave up 8 bases; unmatched junction bases: 9. CDR3 length equals 15 residues. The CDR3 DNA reads as TGCAGTGCTAGAGATCCCCGGGAGGGCCTGCATGAGCAGTTCTTC. The encoded protein is CSARDPREGLHEQFF.

The V call is TRBV20-1, the J call TRBJ1-5, with D perhaps TRBD1 (6 bases). The germline V gene encodes CDR1 DFQATT and CDR2 SNEGSKA (reference sequence). The CDR3 totals 13 residues. The V end lost 6 bases, the J end lost 2 bases, and 11 bases lay between the germline ends. This CDR3 reads CSAFTGRNQPQHF. The CDR3 region has the DNA TGCAGTGCCTTTACAGGGCGCAATCAGCCCCAGCATTTT.

This clonotype was counted a few times. V usage is TRBV7-9 and J usage is TRBJ2-5; either TRBD1 or TRBD2 may fit D (5 bases each). The ends were cut back, 7 bases at V and 4 bases at J, with 19 bases in the middle. The CDR3 runs to 15 residues. Germline CDR1 SEHNR, CDR2 FQNEAQ (reference sequence). The CDR3 DNA reads TGTGCCAGCACCAGGGCGGGCGCGATGGGAGAGACCCAGTACTTC. Translated: CASTRAGAMGETQYF.

Many counts were recorded for this clonotype. The V gene is TRBV7-8, the J gene TRBJ2-7; D remains unclear. Trimming removed 4 bases from V and 7 bases from J, with 20 bases in between. CDR1 SGHVS and CDR2 FQNEAQ come from the germline V gene. CDR3 length: 15 amino acids. CDR3 in DNA: TGTGCCAGCAGCTATCCCGATGTATATTGGGTGGAGCAGTACTTC. Protein: CASSYPDVYWVEQYF. Full variable domain (rest looked up from reference TRBV7-8 and TRBJ2-7): GAGVSQSPRYKVAKRGQDVALRCDPISGHVSLFWYQQALGQGPEFLTYFQNEAQLDKSGLPSDRFFAERPEGSVSTLKIQRTQQEDSAVYLCASSYPDVYWVEQYFGPGTRLTVT.

This clonotype was detected ten times or more. V gene TRBV12-3 or TRBV12-4 combines with J gene TRBJ1-2, with 7 bases matching TRBD1. V lost 5 bases, J lost 8 bases, and 11 bases stayed unmatched. CDR3 length: 14 amino acids. CDR3 protein: CASSINDREHGYTF. In nucleotides, the CDR3 is TGTGCCAGCAGTATAAACGACAGGGAGCACGGCTACACCTTC.

This clonotype appeared many times. The gene calls are TRBV6-2 or TRBV6-3 and TRBJ2-7; possible D gene TRBD2, 5 bases. V lost 5 bases and J 2 bases, leaving 10 bases between the germline ends. The CDR3 runs to 13 residues. Germline CDR1 MNHEY, CDR2 SVGEGT. The CDR3 DNA reads as TGTGCCAGCAGTCTAGACTACCCCTACGAGCAGTACTTC. Translated, it gives CASSLDYPYEQYF.

Remarks on this clonotype: A single base separates this from a much larger clone, so it may be a read error. The rearrangement links TRBV7-2 to TRBJ2-1; a possible D gene is TRBD2 (6 bases). Germline V lookup: CDR1 SGHTA, CDR2 FQGNSA. The CDR3 runs to 15 residues. The CDR3 nucleotides read TGTGCCAGCAGCTTAGCCGGGAGAGGGCTCAATGAGCGGTTCTTC. This encodes CASSLAGRGLNERFF.

This clonotype appeared a few times. The rearrangement joins TRBV7-9 to TRBJ1-6, with no clear D. The germline V and J ends were trimmed by 7 bases and 7 bases, with 14 bases remaining between them. Germline lookup yields CDR1 SEHNR and CDR2 FQNEAQ (reference sequence). CDR3 length equals 14 residues. The CDR3 region is CASIQVGENSPLHF. The CDR3 bases are TGTGCCAGCATCCAAGTAGGCGAAAATTCACCCCTCCACTTT.

This clonotype was counted ten times or more. The J gene is TRBJ1-3, the V gene TRBV30; perhaps TRBD1 as D (5 bases). Trimming stripped 3 bases from V and 7 bases from J, with 22 bases between. The CDR3 has 16 amino acids. CDR1 and CDR2 (germline): GTSNPN, SVGIG (reference sequence). The chain's CDR3 is CAWSSMGGYLENTIYF. The CDR3 nucleotides are TGTGCCTGGAGCTCAATGGGGGGGTACCTGGAGAACACCATATATTTT. The variable domain in full, completed from reference TRBV30 and TRBJ1-3, reads SQTIHQWPATLVQPVGSPLSLECTVEGTSNPNLYWYRQAAGRGLQLLFYSVGIGQISSEVPQNLSASRPQDRQFILSSKKLLLSDSGFYLCAWSSMGGYLENTIYFGEGSWLTVV.